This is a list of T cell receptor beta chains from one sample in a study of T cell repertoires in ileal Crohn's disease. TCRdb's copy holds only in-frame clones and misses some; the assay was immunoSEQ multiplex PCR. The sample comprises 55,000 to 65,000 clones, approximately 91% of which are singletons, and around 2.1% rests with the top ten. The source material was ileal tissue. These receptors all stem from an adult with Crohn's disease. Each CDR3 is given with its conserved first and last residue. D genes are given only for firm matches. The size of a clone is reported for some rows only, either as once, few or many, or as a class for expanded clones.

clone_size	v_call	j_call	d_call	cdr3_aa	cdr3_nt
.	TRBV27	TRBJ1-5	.	CASSFRGRDRDSNQPQHF	.
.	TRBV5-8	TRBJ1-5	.	CASTMTSGREYQPQHF	TGTGCCAGCACCATGACATCGGGCCGGGAATATCAGCCCCAGCATTTT
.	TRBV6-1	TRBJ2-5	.	CASISDGETQYF	TGTGCCAGCATATCAGATGGAGAGACCCAGTACTTC
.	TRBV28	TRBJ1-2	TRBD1	CASSQTGDNYGYTF	TGTGCCAGCAGTCAGACAGGGGATAACTATGGCTACACCTTC
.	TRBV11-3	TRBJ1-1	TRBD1	CASSYRGRAFF	TGTGCCAGCAGCTACAGGGGGCGAGCTTTCTTT
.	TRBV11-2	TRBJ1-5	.	CASSEQGGQPQHF	TGTGCCAGCAGCGAACAGGGAGGGCAGCCCCAGCATTTT
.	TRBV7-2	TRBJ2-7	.	CASSSFTYEQYF	TGTGCCAGCAGCTCCTTTACCTACGAGCAGTACTTC
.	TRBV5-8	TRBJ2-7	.	CASSSRAYEQYF	TGTGCCAGCAGCTCCAGGGCCTACGAGCAGTACTTC
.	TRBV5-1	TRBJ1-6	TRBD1	CASSAGTGNSPLHF	TGCGCCAGCTCGGCCGGGACAGGGAATTCACCCCTCCACTTT
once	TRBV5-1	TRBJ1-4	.	CASSGRGYTNEKLFF	TGCGCCAGCAGCGGCCGGGGTTACACTAATGAAAAACTGTTTTTT
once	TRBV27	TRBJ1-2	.	CASSFTKSTGRVYGYTF	TGTGCCAGCAGTTTTACTAAATCGACAGGAAGAGTCTATGGCTACACCTTC
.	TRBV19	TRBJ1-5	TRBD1	CASSGPPGQPYSNQPQHF	TGTGCCAGTAGTGGGCCACCGGGACAGCCATATAGCAATCAGCCCCAGCATTTT
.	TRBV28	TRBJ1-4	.	CASGLGGDNEKLFF	TGTGCCAGCGGATTAGGAGGAGATAATGAAAAACTGTTTTTT
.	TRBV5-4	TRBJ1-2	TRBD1	CASSKPGQGATNYGYTF	TGTGCCAGCAGCAAGCCGGGACAGGGGGCAACGAACTATGGCTACACCTTC
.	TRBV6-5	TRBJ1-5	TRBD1	CASSTGGGNQPQHF	TGTGCCAGCAGTACAGGGGGGGGCAATCAGCCCCAGCATTTT